This TCR beta chain appears in the sequencing data of a study of lymphopenia after photon versus proton radiotherapy. Trimming pared 0 bases from V and 8 bases from J, leaving 10 bases between. The CDR3 sequence is 13 residues long. CDR1 is MNHEY, CDR2 SVGAGI, per germline. A word on this clone: Antigen unknown.

Study-wide results and caveats: Larger post-nadir TCR diversity loss correlated inversely with survival in deceased patients.

Clones were sequenced by immunoSEQ multiplex PCR, and TCRdb holds only the in-frame ones, with some missing. The table shows approximately 65,000 clones, with roughly nine tenths occurring only once. Sequenced here: peripheral blood, sampled from a patient treated with proton-based radiotherapy. The receptor was derived from a man aged 80 or over with esophageal cancer. This chain joins TRBV6-5 and TRBJ1-1; D uncertain. The CDR3: CASSYSKGEEAFF. Written as DNA, the CDR3 is TGTGCCAGCAGTTACTCGAAAGGAGAAGAAGCTTTCTTT.